Sequencing of this TCR beta chain was carried out in a study of identical twins. Points from the study as a whole: Not following the same donors, the study drew its conclusions from cross-sectional statistical analysis. With beta out-of-frame sequences, excess sharing by twins was weaker.

V lost 1 base to trimming and J lost 15 bases, with 15 bases between them. CDR1 and CDR2 (germline): KGHSH, LQKENI. The CDR3 length is 13 residues. Each CDR3 protein gets one entry after TCRdb re-called the 5' RACE reads with MiXCR. The data contain 400,000 to 500,000 distinct CDR3 sequences, under 20% of them singletons. Note on this clonotype: The antigen is unknown.

The chain employs TRBV18 and TRBJ1-4; D possibly corresponds to TRBD1 (5 bases). The sequence derives from a man aged 50 to 59 in good health. Sequencing was performed on naive T cells sorted from blood. CDR3: CASSPRESGRVFF. Here the CDR3 DNA reads TGTGCCAGCTCACCACGAGAGTCCGGCAGGGTGTTTTTT.